What follows is one T cell receptor beta chain and its context. Its antigen is unidentified. Germline CDR1 is LNHNV and CDR2 is YYDKDF (reference sequence). CDR3 length: 16 amino acids. The V end lost 0 bases, the J end lost 3 bases, and 12 bases lay between the germline ends. CD4+ naive, central memory, regulatory and stem cell-like memory subsets were isolated by sorting on CD45RO/CCR7/CD25/CD127/CD95/CD27. The entry originates in a study of beta chain features in type 1 diabetes. Study-wide results and limits: Naive, central memory and Treg TCRB repertoires seemed to resemble each other more closely in patients than they did in healthy donors. cDNA-based reads could over-represent cells with high TCR expression.

The whole isolated RNA underwent reverse transcription, so sequencing captured expressed TCRB transcripts. Here immunoSEQ multiplex PCR was the method, and the copy in TCRdb shows in-frame clones only, minus some. The sample has around 500,000 clones, about an eighth seen once. The clonotype originates from a young woman in good health. Input material: naive CD4+ T cells from blood. The chain carries TRBV15 and TRBJ1-5; D call uncertain. The CDR3 reads CATSRDSLTVNQPQHF. CDR3 nucleotide sequence: TGTGCCACCAGCAGAGATTCTTTAACGGTCAATCAGCCCCAGCATTTT. The variable domain in full, completed from reference TRBV15 and TRBJ1-5, reads DAMVIQNPRYQVTQFGKPVTLSCSQTLNHNVMYWYQQKSSQAPKLLFHYYDKDFNNEADTPDNFQSRRPNTSFCFLDIRSPGLGDTAMYLCATSRDSLTVNQPQHFGDGTRLSIL.